What follows are 28 T cell receptor beta chains derived from one specimen sequenced in a study of memory CD4+ T cells and cytomegalovirus serostatus. Single viable CD3+CD4+CD8-CD45RO+ cells were sorted as the memory CD4+ T cells. Only in-frame clones appear in the TCRdb table, and some are missing; sequencing was by immunoSEQ multiplex PCR. The table shows 80,000 to 100,000 clones, with roughly 80% occurring only once. The sample taken for sequencing was memory CD4+ T cells from blood. Receptor source: an adult in good health and CMV-seropositive.

V gene TRBV5-5 combines with J gene TRBJ2-7; 7 nucleotides match TRBD1. CDR1 and CDR2 (germline): SGHKS, YYEKEE (reference sequence). Trimming cost V 5 bases and J 7 bases; bases outside gene matches: 12. The CDR3 consists of 14 residues. CDR3: CASRPTGDRWEQYF. CDR3 nucleotide sequence: TGTGCCAGCAGACCTACAGGGGACCGTTGGGAGCAGTACTTC.

This rearrangement joins TRBV7-6 to TRBJ2-1, with TRBD2 identical over 8 bases. Germline CDR1 SGHVS, CDR2 FNYEAQ. The length of the CDR3 is 17 residues. J was trimmed by 4 bases and V by 2 bases; bases with no gene match: 10. The CDR3 sequence: CASSLRSREAAYNEQFF. The CDR3 nucleotides are TGTGCCAGCAGCTTACGGTCGCGGGAGGCGGCATACAATGAGCAGTTCTTC.

This chain links TRBV7-9 with TRBJ2-7; TRBD2 is a possible D gene (6 bases). Trimming stripped 5 bases from V and 6 bases from J, with 17 bases between. The CDR3 has 14 amino acids. The germline V gene has CDR1 SEHNR and CDR2 FQNEAQ (reference sequence). CDR3 sequence (DNA): TGTGCCAGCAGCCGCCCCGGGGGTGAGATCGAGCAGTACTTC. Translation: CASSRPGGEIEQYF. Looking up the rest from reference TRBV7-9 and TRBJ2-7 gives the full variable domain: DTGVSQNPRHKITKRGQNVTFRCDPISEHNRLYWYRQTLGQGPEFLTYFQNEAQLEKSRLLSDRFSAERPKGSFSTLEIQRTEQGDSAMYLCASSRPGGEIEQYFGPGTRLTVT.

This clone appeared a few times. This chain connects TRBV4-1 to TRBJ2-4, with TRBD2 matching 7 bases. This CDR3 is 19 amino acids long. CDR1 and CDR2 (germline): MGHRA, YSYEKL. The V and J ends lost 0 bases and 0 bases, in that order; junction bases with no gene match: 11. This chain's CDR3 is CASSQEGPVVAGAKNIQYF. DNA of the CDR3: TGCGCCAGCAGCCAAGAGGGGCCCGTGGTAGCGGGAGCCAAAAACATTCAGTACTTC.

This clone appeared a single time. The gene calls are TRBV19 and TRBJ2-1; possible D gene TRBD1, 6 bases. This CDR3 is 19 amino acids long. Per germline, CDR1 LNHDA and CDR2 SQIVND (reference sequence). V was shortened by 2 bases and J by 4 bases, with 24 bases between the two germline ends. The CDR3 here is CASSIRTEGWLALYNEQFF. CDR3 sequence (DNA): TGTGCCAGTAGTATACGGACAGAAGGGTGGTTAGCCCTATACAATGAGCAGTTCTTC.

V usage is TRBV11-2 and J usage is TRBJ1-4; no firm D call. This CDR3 has 15 residues. V lost 5 bases and J lost 1, with 11 bases in between. Per germline, CDR1 SGHAT and CDR2 FQNNGV. This chain's CDR3 is CASSPRRQTNEKLFF. CDR3 DNA: TGTGCCAGCAGCCCCCGCAGACAAACTAATGAAAAACTGTTTTTT.

In DNA, the CDR3 is TGTGCCAGCAGTTCCTTTGGGGGGGAGAGAGGGAAAAGAGGTACGCAGTATTTT. Translating gives CASSSFGGERGKRGTQYF. The chain joins TRBV27 to TRBJ2-3, with TRBD2 matching over 7 bases. V lost 4 bases to trimming and J lost 8 bases; unmatched junction nucleotides: 21. This CDR3 is built from 18 residues. Germline-derived CDR1 and CDR2 are MNHEY and SMNVEV (reference sequence).

This chain joins TRBV28 and TRBJ2-5; TRBD1 matches at 7 bases. The ends lost 1 base at V and 5 bases at J; junction bases unmatched: 4. Germline V lookup: CDR1 MDHEN, CDR2 SYDVKM. The CDR3 spans 14 residues. CDR3 sequence reads: CASSLLGQAETQYF. The CDR3 DNA follows: TGTGCCAGCAGTTTATTAGGACAGGCGGAGACCCAGTACTTC.

The chain has TRBV2 and TRBJ2-3; 11 bases are shared with TRBD2. The V gene's germline CDR1 is SNHLY and CDR2 FYNNEI. J gave up 6 bases and V 4 bases, and 6 bases lay outside the gene matches. CDR3 length: 15 amino acids. CDR3 in DNA: TGTGCCAGCAGTGCCGGGACTAGCGGAAGCGATACGCAGTATTTT. Translation: CASSAGTSGSDTQYF.

The CDR3 region has the DNA TGCGCCAGCAGCCAGGAGGACAGGGTACATGGCTACACCTTC. It is translated as CASSQEDRVHGYTF. V usage is TRBV4-1 and J usage is TRBJ1-2; TRBD1 agrees at 8 bases. The V gene end was trimmed by 3 bases and the J gene end by 6 bases; junction bases not matched to a gene: 6. Germline loops: CDR1 MGHRA, CDR2 YSYEKL. The length of the CDR3 is 14 residues.

This chain joins TRBV7-2 and TRBJ2-3, with a tentative D call TRBD2 (5 bases). Trimming pared 6 bases from V and 6 bases from J, leaving 10 bases between. The CDR3 is 12 residues long. Germline CDR1 reads SGHTA; CDR2 reads FQGNSA. The CDR3 sequence: CASRAPGDTQYF. CDR3 nucleotide sequence: TGTGCCAGCAGGGCGCCGGGGGATACGCAGTATTTT.

The chain uses TRBV28 and TRBJ1-5; TRBD1 agrees at 9 bases. The germline V gene encodes CDR1 MDHEN and CDR2 SYDVKM. CDR3 length equals 13 residues. Trimming removed 6 bases from V and 7 bases from J; junction bases left unmatched: 4. The DNA of the CDR3 is TGTGCCAGCAGACAGGGGGCTGGGCAGCCCCAGCATTTT. This translates into CASRQGAGQPQHF.

The DNA of the CDR3 is TGTGCCAGCAGCTCCGTGGGGGCAACCGAGCAGTACTTC. Protein: CASSSVGATEQYF. V is TRBV7-3 and J is TRBJ2-7; tentatively, D is TRBD1 (6 bases). CDR1 and CDR2 from the germline V gene are SGHTA and FQGTGA. CDR3 length: 13 amino acids. Trimming shortened V by 4 bases and J by 6 bases, and 13 bases separated the two germline ends.

This clone showed up just a few times. The chain uses TRBV13 and TRBJ2-3; D ambiguous. The germline V gene encodes CDR1 PRHDT and CDR2 FYEKMQ (reference sequence). The CDR3 contains 13 residues. With 5 bases removed from V and 0 bases from J, the gap between germline ends came to 6 bases. The CDR3 DNA follows: TGTGCCAGCAGCCAAGCTAGCACAGATACGCAGTATTTT. It codes for CASSQASTDTQYF.

The chain joins TRBV19 to TRBJ2-3; D call uncertain. The CDR3 is 14 residues long. Germline V gene sequence: CDR1 LNHDA, CDR2 SQIVND (reference sequence). Trimming shortened V by 7 bases and J by 0 bases, and 11 bases separated the two germline ends. The CDR3 coding sequence is TGTGCCAGTAAAGCTCAAACTAGCACAGATACGCAGTATTTT. Translated: CASKAQTSTDTQYF.

The chain's CDR3 is CASSRSTGPSYEQYF. CDR3 DNA: TGTGCCAGCAGCCGTTCGACTGGCCCATCCTACGAGCAGTACTTC. The V call is TRBV4-2, the J call TRBJ2-7; D is unclear. The CDR3 is made up of 15 amino acids. CDR1 and CDR2 from the germline V gene are LGHNA and YNFKEQ. The V and J ends lost 4 bases and 1 base respectively, with 14 bases between them.

The chain is built from TRBV5-6 and TRBJ2-1; weak D call: TRBD2 (5 bases). The V end lost 6 bases, the J end lost 6 bases, and 22 bases lay between the germline ends. The CDR3 has 16 amino acids. Per the germline V gene, CDR1 is SGHDT and CDR2 is YYEEEE. DNA for the CDR3: TGTGCCAGCACCCGGTACCTAGCTTCTCTTGGCAATGAGCAGTTCTTC. Its protein product is CASTRYLASLGNEQFF.

This clone was observed a handful of times. The rearrangement uses TRBV19 and TRBJ1-2; D is possibly TRBD1 (6 bases). Per germline, CDR1 LNHDA and CDR2 SQIVND (reference sequence). Trimming removed 6 bases at V and 4 bases at J, with 18 bases between. This CDR3 has 15 residues. The chain's CDR3 is CASRRTGNNGYGYTF. CDR3 bases: TGTGCCAGTAGGCGAACAGGGAATAATGGCTATGGCTACACCTTC. The entire variable domain, with the rest obtained from reference TRBV19 and TRBJ1-2, is as follows: DGGITQSPKYLFRKEGQNVTLSCEQNLNHDAMYWYRQDPGQGLRLIYYSQIVNDFQKGDIAEGYSVSREKKESFPLTVTSAQKNPTAFYLCASRRTGNNGYGYTFGSGTRLTVV.

The gene calls are TRBV7-3 and TRBJ1-4; no reliable D call. The V and J ends lost 5 bases and 5 bases respectively, with 18 bases between them. The CDR3 covers 16 residues. Looked up from germline, CDR1 is SGHTA and CDR2 is FQGTGA. Here the CDR3 DNA reads TGTGCCAGCAGCCCGGGGTCTCGAGGAGGGAATGAAAAACTGTTTTTT. Translating gives CASSPGSRGGNEKLFF.

This clone was seen only a few times. The chain links TRBV30 to TRBJ1-4; TRBD1 matches 10 bases. Germline CDR1 reads GTSNPN; CDR2 reads SVGIG (reference sequence). J gave up 7 bases and V 6 bases, and 8 bases lay outside the gene matches. This CDR3 contains 14 residues. The CDR3 bases are TGTGCCTGTCTAAGACAGGGGGCAGGTGAAAAACTGTTTTTT. It codes for CACLRQGAGEKLFF.

The V call is TRBV5-1, the J call TRBJ2-3, with 9 bases lining up with TRBD2. The CDR3 extends over 15 amino acids. Trimming took 2 bases from V and 6 from J; bases not matched to a gene: 7. Germline V lookup: CDR1 SGHRS, CDR2 YFSETQ. The CDR3 bases are TGCGCCAGCAGCTTCGGTAGCGGGAGTGGGGATACGCAGTATTTT. Amino acid sequence: CASSFGSGSGDTQYF.

V and J are TRBV28 and TRBJ1-1; D possibly corresponds to TRBD1 (6 bases). This CDR3 comprises 14 residues. The germline CDR1 and CDR2 sequences are MDHEN and SYDVKM. V was trimmed by 10 bases and J by 0 bases, leaving 15 bases between them. In DNA, the CDR3 is TGTGCCACCGGGGGGGCAGTCATGAACACTGAAGCTTTCTTT. Protein product: CATGGAVMNTEAFF.

The chain carries TRBV6-1 and TRBJ2-1, with TRBD2 matching 7 bases. J gave up 0 bases and V 5 bases, and 4 bases lay outside the gene matches. The CDR3 contains 15 residues. Germline V gene lookup returns CDR1 MNHNS and CDR2 SASEGT. CDR3 DNA sequence: TGTGCCAGCAGTCGTAGCGGGTCCTCCTACAATGAGCAGTTCTTC. It specifies CASSRSGSSYNEQFF.

This clone was seen a few times. This chain connects TRBV19 to TRBJ2-2, with D unresolved. CDR3 length: 13 residues. The germline CDR1 and CDR2 sequences are LNHDA and SQIVND (reference sequence). V gave up 6 bases and J gave up 0 bases, with 5 bases separating them. CDR3 amino acids: CASRPTNTGELFF. The CDR3 nucleotides read TGTGCCAGTAGGCCAACGAACACCGGGGAGCTGTTTTTT. The full variable domain, its missing parts supplied by reference TRBV19 and TRBJ2-2, is DGGITQSPKYLFRKEGQNVTLSCEQNLNHDAMYWYRQDPGQGLRLIYYSQIVNDFQKGDIAEGYSVSREKKESFPLTVTSAQKNPTAFYLCASRPTNTGELFFGEGSRLTVL.

Concerning this clone itself: One end of the junction does not line up with germline, which may come from a read error. The rearrangement links TRBV29-1 to TRBJ2-1, with D possibly matching TRBD2 (6 bases). The CDR3 extends over 14 amino acids. Looked up from germline, CDR1 is SQVTM and CDR2 is ANQGSEA. CDR3 coding DNA: TGCAGCGTCGGCCGACTAGAGTTGGTCGATGAGCGGTTCTTC. This translates into CSVGRLELVDERFF.

This clone was seen once. At one end, the junction sequence differs from germline, possibly due to a read error. The genes are TRBV7-7 and TRBJ2-3; D not certain. Looked up from germline, CDR1 is SSHAT and CDR2 is FNYEAQ (reference sequence). The CDR3 totals 14 residues. As DNA, the CDR3 is TGTGCTAGCAGCTTAGGACCAGATATGGGTACGCAGTATTTT. Encoded protein: CASSLGPDMGTQYF.

In its sample, this clone was seen once. V and J are TRBV7-2 and TRBJ2-7, with TRBD1 matching 7 bases. Germline V lookup: CDR1 SGHTA, CDR2 FQGNSA. The length of the CDR3 is 14 residues. Losses at the gene ends were 2 bases for V and 2 bases for J; bases not matched to a gene: 3. The CDR3 spells CASSLPDRAYEQYF. The CDR3 DNA reads as TGTGCCAGCAGCTTACCAGACAGGGCCTACGAGCAGTACTTC.

This clone is a singleton in its sample. The genes are TRBV7-3 and TRBJ2-5, with D tentatively TRBD1 (5 bases). The CDR3 contains 13 residues. The germline V and J ends were trimmed by 4 bases and 5 bases, with 11 bases remaining between them. Per the germline V gene, CDR1 is SGHTA and CDR2 is FQGTGA. This CDR3 is CASSSTVRETQYF. The CDR3 nucleotides are TGTGCCAGCAGCTCGACAGTGCGGGAGACCCAGTACTTC.